This T cell receptor beta chain was retrieved from a study of T cell changes during pregnancy in multiple sclerosis. Here immunoSEQ multiplex PCR was the method, and the copy in TCRdb shows in-frame clones only, minus some. The sample consists of tens of thousands of clones, 85% to 95% of them appearing once. The V end was cut by 5 bases, the J end by 4 bases, with 21 bases between. This CDR3 has 16 amino acids. Germline lookup yields CDR1 MNHNY and CDR2 SVGAGI (reference sequence). Sequenced material: CD4+ T cells from peripheral blood mononuclear cells, taken in the second trimester of pregnancy. The rearrangement joins TRBV6-6 to TRBJ2-7; the D gene is possibly TRBD1 (7 bases). The clonotype comes from a female donor with multiple sclerosis, enrolled in a pregnancy study. The CDR3 is CASSPPLGRGRYEQYF. CDR3 DNA: TGTGCCAGCAGTCCACCCTTGGGCAGGGGGAGGTACGAGCAGTACTTC.